These 7 T cell receptor beta chains were sequenced from one sample in a study of beta chain features in type 1 diabetes. Findings of the study overall: A moderate, significant TCRB CDR3 shortening appeared in type 1 diabetes across four CD4+ subsets.

Antigens for these TCRs are unknown. TCRB transcripts that were expressed got sequenced, as all of the isolated RNA had been reverse transcribed. The table came from immunoSEQ multiplex PCR; TCRdb's copy has only in-frame clones and leaves some out. The table lists approximately 50,000 clones, 50% to 75% of them singletons. The specimen was stem cell memory CD4+ T cells from blood. These receptors all come from a woman aged 25-40 years with type 1 diabetes.

The rearrangement links TRBV21-1 to TRBJ2-7; TRBD1, as called in the table, went unchecked against the DNA. TRBV21-1 is shown as a pseudogene. This CDR3 region has 16 residues. The DNA of the CDR3 is TGTGCCAGCAGCAAAGCTGACAGACCCAGCTCCTACGAGCAGTACTTC. This encodes CASSKADRPSSYEQYF.

The chain carries TRBV5-1 and TRBJ2-5, with 8 bases matching TRBD1. Looked up from germline, CDR1 is SGHRS and CDR2 is YFSETQ. The CDR3 covers 14 residues. V dropped 3 bases and J dropped 5; count of bases not matched to a gene: 6. The CDR3 DNA is TGCGCCAGCAGCTCCGCGACAGGGGACGAGACCCAGTACTTC. It yields the protein CASSSATGDETQYF.

The chain uses TRBV7-9 and TRBJ1-5; 8 nucleotides align to TRBD1. The CDR3 loop spans 13 amino acids. V was clipped by 5 bases and J by 7 bases; unmatched bases: 4. In germline, CDR1 is SEHNR, CDR2 FQNEAQ (reference sequence). As DNA, the CDR3 is TGTGCCAGCAGCCCCGACAGGGGACAGCCCCAGCATTTT. Translating gives CASSPDRGQPQHF.

This chain links TRBV18 with TRBJ2-3, with D tentatively TRBD1 (5 bases). V lost 1 base to trimming and J lost 2 bases, with 7 bases between them. The CDR3 runs to 14 residues. The V gene's germline CDR1 is KGHSH and CDR2 LQKENI. In DNA form, the CDR3 reads TGTGCCAGCTCACCACAGGGGTCCACAGATACGCAGTATTTT. This sequence encodes CASSPQGSTDTQYF.

This clone was seen more than once but under ten times. The V call is TRBV30, the J call TRBJ1-5, with 7 bases fitting TRBD1. Germline V gives CDR1 GTSNPN, CDR2 SVGIG (reference sequence). The CDR3 contains 13 residues. Trimming cost V 6 bases and J 5 bases; bases outside gene matches: 7. The CDR3 region has the DNA TGTGCCTGCTCGACAGGGCTTGATCAGCCCCAGCATTTT. Translating it yields CACSTGLDQPQHF.

Written as DNA, the CDR3 is TGTGCCTGGAGTCCGGGACTAGCGGGAGCGACAGATACGCAGTATTTT. Protein: CAWSPGLAGATDTQYF. V usage is TRBV30 and J usage is TRBJ2-3; 14 bases are a match to TRBD2. Trimming cost V 2 bases and J 3 bases; bases outside gene matches: 4. This CDR3 contains 16 residues. Germline loops: CDR1 GTSNPN, CDR2 SVGIG (reference sequence).

V gene TRBV18 combines with J gene TRBJ2-1, with D possibly TRBD1 on 5 matching bases. Germline assignment: CDR1 KGHSH and CDR2 LQKENI. V lost 2 bases and J lost 7, with 15 bases in between. The CDR3 totals 15 residues. The CDR3 bases are TGTGCCAGCTCACCAGTGGAGCATAGGGGTAATGAGCAGTTCTTC. It encodes CASSPVEHRGNEQFF.